The T cell receptor beta chain under discussion was sequenced for a study of monozygotic twins with inflammatory bowel disease. Points from the study as a whole: Patient repertoires may carry noise from differing immunosuppressive treatments.

Concerning this clonotype: Its antigen is unknown.

The CDR3 is 15 residues long. In germline, CDR1 is SGHVS, CDR2 FNYEAQ. Eight distinct reactions (per sample) were used to make the cDNA. TCRdb reanalyzed the 5' RACE reads, giving one entry per CDR3 protein sequence and no DNA. This sample's table reports approximately 300,000 distinct CDR3 sequences. This sequence originates from a human donor with ulcerative colitis or Crohn's disease, or a healthy co-twin of an affected twin (not recorded which). J is TRBJ1-5 and V is TRBV7-6. Sequencing used blood. CDR3: CASSLVPMGNQPQHF.